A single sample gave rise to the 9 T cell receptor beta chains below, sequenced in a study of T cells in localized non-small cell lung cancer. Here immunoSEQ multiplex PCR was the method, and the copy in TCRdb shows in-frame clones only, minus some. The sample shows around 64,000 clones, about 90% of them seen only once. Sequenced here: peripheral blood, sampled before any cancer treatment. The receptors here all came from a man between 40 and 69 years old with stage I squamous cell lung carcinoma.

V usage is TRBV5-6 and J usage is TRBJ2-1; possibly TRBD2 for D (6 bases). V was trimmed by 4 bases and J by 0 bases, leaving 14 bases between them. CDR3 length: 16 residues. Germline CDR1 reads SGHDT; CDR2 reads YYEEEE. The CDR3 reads CASSGGTGPSYNEQFF. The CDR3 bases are TGTGCCAGCAGCGGAGGGACGGGTCCCTCCTACAATGAGCAGTTCTTC.

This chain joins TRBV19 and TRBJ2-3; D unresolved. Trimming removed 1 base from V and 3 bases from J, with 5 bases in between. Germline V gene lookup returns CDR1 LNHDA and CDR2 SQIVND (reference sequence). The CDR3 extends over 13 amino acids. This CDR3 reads CASSIGGTDTQYF. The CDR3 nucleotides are TGTGCCAGTAGTATAGGTGGTACAGATACGCAGTATTTT. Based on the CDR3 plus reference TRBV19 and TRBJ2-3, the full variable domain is DGGITQSPKYLFRKEGQNVTLSCEQNLNHDAMYWYRQDPGQGLRLIYYSQIVNDFQKGDIAEGYSVSREKKESFPLTVTSAQKNPTAFYLCASSIGGTDTQYFGPGTRLTVL.

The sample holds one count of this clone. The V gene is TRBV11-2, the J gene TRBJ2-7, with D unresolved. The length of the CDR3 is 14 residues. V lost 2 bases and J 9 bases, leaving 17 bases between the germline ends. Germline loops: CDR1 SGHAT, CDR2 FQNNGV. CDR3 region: CASSLPSQLRGQYF. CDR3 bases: TGTGCCAGCAGCTTACCCAGCCAACTACGAGGGCAGTACTTC.

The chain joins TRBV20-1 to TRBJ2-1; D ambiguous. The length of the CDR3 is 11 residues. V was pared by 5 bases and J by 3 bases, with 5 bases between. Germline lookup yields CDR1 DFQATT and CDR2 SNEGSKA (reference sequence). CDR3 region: CSALDYNEQFF. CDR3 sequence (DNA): TGCAGTGCTCTAGACTACAATGAGCAGTTCTTC.

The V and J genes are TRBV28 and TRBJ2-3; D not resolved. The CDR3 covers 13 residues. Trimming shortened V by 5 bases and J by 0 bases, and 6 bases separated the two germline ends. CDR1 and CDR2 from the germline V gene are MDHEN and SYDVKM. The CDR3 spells CASSPLSTDTQYF. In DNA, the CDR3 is TGTGCCAGCAGTCCCCTAAGCACAGATACGCAGTATTTT.

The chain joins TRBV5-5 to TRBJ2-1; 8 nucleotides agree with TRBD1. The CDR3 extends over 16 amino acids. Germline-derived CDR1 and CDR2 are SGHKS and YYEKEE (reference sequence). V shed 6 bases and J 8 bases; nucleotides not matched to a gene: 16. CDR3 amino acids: CASTLNRQGSKDEQFF. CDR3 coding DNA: TGTGCCAGCACCTTAAACAGACAGGGGAGTAAGGATGAGCAGTTCTTC.

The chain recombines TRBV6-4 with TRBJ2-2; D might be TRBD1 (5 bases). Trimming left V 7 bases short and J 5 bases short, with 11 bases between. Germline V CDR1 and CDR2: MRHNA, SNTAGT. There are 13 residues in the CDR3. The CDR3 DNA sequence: TGTGCCAGCATTGGGGCAGGGACCGGGGAGCTGTTTTTT. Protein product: CASIGAGTGELFF.

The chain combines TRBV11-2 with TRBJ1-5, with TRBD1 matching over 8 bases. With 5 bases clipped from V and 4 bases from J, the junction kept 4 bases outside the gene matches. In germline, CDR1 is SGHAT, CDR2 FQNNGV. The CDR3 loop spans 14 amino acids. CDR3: CASSRDRYNQPQHF. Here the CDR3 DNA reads TGTGCCAGCAGCCGGGACAGGTATAATCAGCCCCAGCATTTT.

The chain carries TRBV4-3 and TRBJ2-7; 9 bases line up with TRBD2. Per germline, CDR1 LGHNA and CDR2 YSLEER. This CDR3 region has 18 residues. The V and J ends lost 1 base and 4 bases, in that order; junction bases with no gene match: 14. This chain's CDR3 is CASSQGASGIVGPYEQYF. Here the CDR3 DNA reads TGCGCCAGCAGCCAAGGGGCTAGCGGGATCGTCGGTCCTTACGAGCAGTACTTC.